The TCR beta chain described here comes from a study of T cell repertoires in cytomegalovirus infection. TCRdb recomputed calls from the reads with MiXCR, one row per CDR3 protein. The sample has more than 200,000 distinct CDR3 sequences, 9.1% seen once. This clonotype was picked up a small number of times. The CDR3 loop spans 14 amino acids. Germline-derived CDR1 and CDR2 are SGHKS and YYEKEE (reference sequence). Trimming left V 0 bases short and J 10 bases short, with 14 bases between. Source material: PBMCs. The TCR was taken from a human donor in good health (CMV status not recorded). Some clones in this sample may be carry-over from other donors' samples. The chain has TRBV5-5 and TRBJ2-1; possibly TRBD1 for D (5 bases). CDR3 sequence reads: CASSLGGRDGEQFF. CDR3 sequence (DNA): TGTGCCAGCAGCTTGGGGGGCAGGGATGGCGAGCAGTTCTTC.